This entry features one T cell receptor (beta chain) sequence. The ends were cut back, 7 bases at V and 5 bases at J, with 14 bases in the middle. Germline V gene data show CDR1 as SGHDN and CDR2 as FVKESK. This CDR3 contains 13 residues. Time point here: cycle 4 day 1 (C4D1), after around six weeks of nivolumab. In every patient, relapse followed autologous stem cell transplantation, while exposure to brentuximab vedotin differed. The sample is drawn from a study of PD-1 blockade in classical Hodgkin lymphoma. Overall study: Nivolumab dosing for patients was 3 mg/kg, administered intravenously every 2 weeks.

Using immunoSEQ multiplex PCR, the repertoire was profiled, and TCRdb retains in-frame clones only, with some absent. The top ten hold under 13% of the sample, which has over 60,000 clones, 91% seen once. This TCR was sampled from a human donor with classical Hodgkin lymphoma. The sequencing used peripheral blood mononuclear cells (PBMCs), collected before the fourth cycle of nivolumab. The V gene is TRBV14, the J gene TRBJ1-1; D perhaps matches TRBD1 (5 bases). The DNA of the CDR3 is TGTGCCAGCATGGAGACAGCGGGGACTGAAGCTTTCTTT. Encoded protein: CASMETAGTEAFF.